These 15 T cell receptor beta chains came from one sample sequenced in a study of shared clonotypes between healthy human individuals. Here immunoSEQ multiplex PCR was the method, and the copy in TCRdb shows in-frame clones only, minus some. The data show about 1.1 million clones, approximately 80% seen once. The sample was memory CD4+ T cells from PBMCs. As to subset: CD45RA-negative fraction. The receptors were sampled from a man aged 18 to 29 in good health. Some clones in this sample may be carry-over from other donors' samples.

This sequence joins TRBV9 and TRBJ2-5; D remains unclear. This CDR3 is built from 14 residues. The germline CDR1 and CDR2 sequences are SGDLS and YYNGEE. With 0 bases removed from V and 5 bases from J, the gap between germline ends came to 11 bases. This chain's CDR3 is CASSVGQISETQYF. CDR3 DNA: TGTGCCAGCAGCGTAGGGCAGATTTCTGAGACCCAGTACTTC.

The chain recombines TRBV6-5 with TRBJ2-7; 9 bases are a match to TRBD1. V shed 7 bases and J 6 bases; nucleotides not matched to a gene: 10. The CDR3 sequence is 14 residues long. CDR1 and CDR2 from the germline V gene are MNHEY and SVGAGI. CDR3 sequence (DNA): TGTGCCAGCAACTTACAGGGGGCCTTTGGCGAGCAGTACTTC. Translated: CASNLQGAFGEQYF.

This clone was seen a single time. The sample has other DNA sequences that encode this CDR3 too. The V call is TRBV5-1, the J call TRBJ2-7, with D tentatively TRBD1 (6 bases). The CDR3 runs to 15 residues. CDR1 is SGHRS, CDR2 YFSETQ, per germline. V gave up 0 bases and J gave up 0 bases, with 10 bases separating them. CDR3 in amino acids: CASSLVDRNSYEQYF. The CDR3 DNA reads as TGCGCCAGCAGCTTGGTAGACAGGAACTCCTACGAGCAGTACTTC.

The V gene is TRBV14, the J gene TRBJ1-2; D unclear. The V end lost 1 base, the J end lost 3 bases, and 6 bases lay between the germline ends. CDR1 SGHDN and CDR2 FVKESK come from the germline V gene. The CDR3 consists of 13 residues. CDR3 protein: CASSQGSHYGYTF. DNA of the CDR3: TGTGCCAGCAGCCAAGGCAGCCACTATGGCTACACCTTC.

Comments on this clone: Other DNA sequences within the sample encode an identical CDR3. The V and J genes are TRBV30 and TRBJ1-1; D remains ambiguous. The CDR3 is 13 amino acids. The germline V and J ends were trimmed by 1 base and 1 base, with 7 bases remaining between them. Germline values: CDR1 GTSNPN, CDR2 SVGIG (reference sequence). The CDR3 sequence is CAWSGSRNTEAFF. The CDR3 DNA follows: TGTGCCTGGAGTGGAAGTCGGAACACTGAAGCTTTCTTT.

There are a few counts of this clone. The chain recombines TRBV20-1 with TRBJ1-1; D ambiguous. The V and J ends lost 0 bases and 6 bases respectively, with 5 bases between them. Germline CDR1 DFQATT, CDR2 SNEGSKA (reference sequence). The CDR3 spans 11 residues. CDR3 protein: CSARDHSEAFF. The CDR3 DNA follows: TGCAGTGCTAGAGACCATTCTGAAGCTTTCTTT.

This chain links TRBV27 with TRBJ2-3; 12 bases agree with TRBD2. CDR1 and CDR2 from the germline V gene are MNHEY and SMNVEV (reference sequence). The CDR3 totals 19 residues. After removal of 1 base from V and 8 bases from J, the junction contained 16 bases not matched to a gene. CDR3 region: CASSLFRLTSGSLGGTQYF. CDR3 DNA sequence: TGTGCCAGCAGTTTATTCCGTCTGACTAGCGGGAGTCTAGGAGGTACGCAGTATTTT.

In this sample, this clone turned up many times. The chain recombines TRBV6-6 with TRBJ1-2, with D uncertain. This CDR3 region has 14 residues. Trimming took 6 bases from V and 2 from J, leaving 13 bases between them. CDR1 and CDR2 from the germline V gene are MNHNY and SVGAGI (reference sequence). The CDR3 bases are TGTGCCAGCAGAACCCCCGGCCTCAACTATGGCTACACCTTC. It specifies CASRTPGLNYGYTF.

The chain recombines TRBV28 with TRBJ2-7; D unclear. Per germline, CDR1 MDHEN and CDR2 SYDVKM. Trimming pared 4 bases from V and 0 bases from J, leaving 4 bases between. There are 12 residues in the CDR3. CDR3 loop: CASSSFSYEQYF. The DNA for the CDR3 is TGTGCCAGCAGTTCCTTCTCCTACGAGCAGTACTTC.

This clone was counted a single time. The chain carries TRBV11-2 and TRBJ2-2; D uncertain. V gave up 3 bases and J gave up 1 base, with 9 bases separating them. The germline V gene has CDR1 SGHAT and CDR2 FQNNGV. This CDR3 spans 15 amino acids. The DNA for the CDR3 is TGTGCCAGCAGCTTGGCGCCCCTGAACACCGGGGAGCTGTTTTTT. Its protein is CASSLAPLNTGELFF.

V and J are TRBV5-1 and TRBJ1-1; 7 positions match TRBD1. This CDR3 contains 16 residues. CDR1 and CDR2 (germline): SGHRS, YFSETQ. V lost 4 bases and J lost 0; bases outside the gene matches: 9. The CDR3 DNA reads TGCGCCAGCAGCGGGACAGTCTCAGCTATGAACACTGAAGCTTTCTTT. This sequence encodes CASSGTVSAMNTEAFF.

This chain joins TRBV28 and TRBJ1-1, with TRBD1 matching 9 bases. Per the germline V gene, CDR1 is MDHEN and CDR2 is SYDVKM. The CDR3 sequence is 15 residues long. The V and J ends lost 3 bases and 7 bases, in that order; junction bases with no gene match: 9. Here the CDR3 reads CASSFRDRDFSEAFF. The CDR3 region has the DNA TGTGCCAGCAGTTTCCGGGACAGGGACTTTAGTGAAGCTTTCTTT.

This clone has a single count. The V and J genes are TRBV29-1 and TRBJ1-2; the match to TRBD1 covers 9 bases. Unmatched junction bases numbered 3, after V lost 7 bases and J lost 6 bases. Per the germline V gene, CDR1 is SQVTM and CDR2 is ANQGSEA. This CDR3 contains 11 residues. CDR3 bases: TGCAGCGGTGGGACAGGGAATGGCTACACCTTC. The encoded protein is CSGGTGNGYTF.

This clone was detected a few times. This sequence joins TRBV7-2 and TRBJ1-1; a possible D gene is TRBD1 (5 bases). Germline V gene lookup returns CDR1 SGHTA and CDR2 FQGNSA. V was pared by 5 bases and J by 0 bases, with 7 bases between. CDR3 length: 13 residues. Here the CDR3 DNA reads TGTGCCAGCAGCCGGGGGATGAACACTGAAGCTTTCTTT. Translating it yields CASSRGMNTEAFF.

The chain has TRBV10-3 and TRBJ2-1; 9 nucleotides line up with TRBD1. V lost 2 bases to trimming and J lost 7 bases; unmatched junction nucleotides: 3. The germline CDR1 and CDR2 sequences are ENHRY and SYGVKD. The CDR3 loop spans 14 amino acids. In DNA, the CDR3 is TGTGCCATCAGTGAGACAGGGGGCATGAATGAGCAGTTCTTC. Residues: CAISETGGMNEQFF.